The 17 T cell receptor beta chains presented below share a single source sample, sequenced in a study of OX40 agonist ivuxolimab in advanced cancers. The table came from immunoSEQ multiplex PCR; TCRdb's copy has only in-frame clones and leaves some out. Of about 28,000 clones listed, about 80% are singletons. Sample: CD4+ or CD8+ T cells sorted from blood, taken in a trial of the OX40 agonist ivuxolimab. The receptor source for this set is an adult with an advanced solid tumor such as melanoma, head and neck, liver or kidney cancer.

CDR3: CAQRPSGAPVDTQYF. The CDR3 nucleotides read TGTGCCCAACGTCCTAGCGGGGCCCCTGTGGATACGCAGTATTTT. The chain combines TRBV7-9 with TRBJ2-3; 9 bases align to TRBD2. V lost 11 bases to trimming and J lost 6 bases; unmatched junction nucleotides: 15. The CDR3 spans 15 residues. CDR1 and CDR2 from the germline V gene are SEHNR and FQNEAQ (reference sequence).

This clone was observed a few times. The chain's CDR3 is CASGAAWQGYTF. As DNA, the CDR3 is TGTGCCAGCGGAGCGGCCTGGCAAGGCTACACCTTC. The chain uses TRBV11-2 and TRBJ1-2; D is unclear. Germline values: CDR1 SGHAT, CDR2 FQNNGV. Trimming left V 8 bases short and J 8 bases short, with 15 bases between. The CDR3 consists of 12 residues. The whole variable domain, remainder taken from reference TRBV11-2 and TRBJ1-2, is EAGVAQSPRYKIIEKRQSVAFWCNPISGHATLYWYQQILGQGPKLLIQFQNNGVVDDSQLPKDRFSAERLKGVDSTLKIQPAKLEDSAVYLCASGAAWQGYTFGSGTRLTVV.

This chain uses TRBV11-2 with TRBJ2-7; TRBD1 matches at 8 bases. V lost 5 bases and J lost 3; bases outside the gene matches: 3. This CDR3 comprises 13 residues. CDR1 SGHAT and CDR2 FQNNGV come from the germline V gene. CDR3 loop: CASSPGTGYEQYF. CDR3 sequence (DNA): TGTGCCAGCAGCCCCGGGACAGGCTACGAGCAGTACTTC.

The CDR3 reads CASSEDRGLNTEAFF. The CDR3 bases are TGTGCCAGCAGTGAGGACAGGGGTTTGAACACTGAAGCTTTCTTT. The rearrangement links TRBV25-1 to TRBJ1-1; 9 nucleotides line up with TRBD1. V shed 3 bases, J shed 0 bases, and the junction held 2 bases outside the gene matches. The CDR3 runs to 15 residues. Per the germline V gene, CDR1 is MGHDK and CDR2 is SYGVNS.

This clone was picked up a small number of times. The chain links TRBV7-9 to TRBJ2-1; unclear D gene. Germline V gives CDR1 SEHNR, CDR2 FQNEAQ (reference sequence). Trimming cost V 5 bases and J 0 bases, with 11 bases left between them. This CDR3 region has 15 residues. CDR3 coding DNA: TGTGCCAGCAGCGCAACTCTCGACTCCTACAATGAGCAGTTCTTC. Translated, it gives CASSATLDSYNEQFF.

The chain combines TRBV29-1 with TRBJ2-5, with 8 bases matching TRBD2. Germline V gene lookup returns CDR1 SQVTM and CDR2 ANQGSEA. J was trimmed by 3 bases and V by 2 bases; bases with no gene match: 5. The CDR3 totals 14 residues. The CDR3 region has the DNA TGCAGCGTTGAAACCCCAGCGGGGGAAGAGACCCAGTACTTC. Encoded protein: CSVETPAGEETQYF.

The gene calls are TRBV4-2 and TRBJ2-7; the D gene is possibly TRBD1 (6 bases). This CDR3 region has 14 residues. Trimming shortened V by 5 bases and J by 6 bases, and 17 bases separated the two germline ends. The V gene's germline CDR1 is LGHNA and CDR2 YNFKEQ. CDR3 coding DNA: TGTGCCAGCAGCACCAGACAGGAACGGGGCGAGCAGTACTTC. Protein: CASSTRQERGEQYF.

The rearrangement links TRBV9 to TRBJ2-7; 8 nucleotides align to TRBD2. The CDR3 is 14 residues long. V lost 4 bases, J lost 7 bases, and 10 bases stayed unmatched. The germline V gene has CDR1 SGDLS and CDR2 YYNGEE. As DNA, the CDR3 is TGTGCCAGCAGCCTCTCGGGAGGGCAAAGGGAGCAGTACTTC. Protein product: CASSLSGGQREQYF.

The rearrangement uses TRBV19 and TRBJ1-1, with D possibly TRBD1 on 5 matching bases. The CDR3 is 15 residues long. Germline V gene sequence: CDR1 LNHDA, CDR2 SQIVND (reference sequence). Deletions cut 5 bases from V and 3 bases from J, with 16 bases between. CDR3 region: CASSRDLTGDTEAFF. The CDR3 nucleotides are TGTGCCAGTAGTCGAGATCTGACGGGGGACACTGAAGCTTTCTTT.

The chain uses TRBV29-1 and TRBJ2-5; possibly TRBD2 for D (6 bases). The CDR3 sequence is 12 residues long. Trimming removed 5 bases from V and 3 bases from J, with 10 bases in between. Germline lookup yields CDR1 SQVTM and CDR2 ANQGSEA. The CDR3 region has the DNA TGCAGCGTTCCATGGGGGGAAGAGACCCAGTACTTC. Its protein product is CSVPWGEETQYF.

This clone appeared once. Germline and junction disagree at one end, which may indicate a read error. This chain joins TRBV11-3 and TRBJ2-7; TRBD2 agrees at 9 bases. The CDR3 contains 15 residues. Germline V lookup: CDR1 SGHNT, CDR2 YENEEA. The CDR3 DNA reads TGTGCCAGCGGCTTGGGTAGCGGGGGTTTCTACGAGCAGTACTTC. This encodes CASGLGSGGFYEQYF. Using reference TRBV11-3 and TRBJ2-7 for the parts outside the CDR3, the full variable domain is EAGVVQSPRYKIIEKKQPVAFWCNPISGHNTLYWYLQNLGQGPELLIRYENEEAVDDSQLPKDRFSAERLKGVDSTLKIQPAELGDSAVYLCASGLGSGGFYEQYFGPGTRLTVT.

This clone was found a few times. The chain uses TRBV7-6 and TRBJ1-4, with TRBD1 as a possible D gene (5 bases). This CDR3 is built from 18 residues. Germline CDR1 SGHVS, CDR2 FNYEAQ. The V and J ends lost 5 bases and 3 bases respectively, with 22 bases between them. CDR3 sequence reads: CASSLSTGADLANEKLFF. DNA of the CDR3: TGTGCCAGCAGCCTATCAACCGGGGCCGATTTGGCTAATGAAAAACTGTTTTTT.

The V gene is TRBV27, the J gene TRBJ1-2, with 8 bases identical to TRBD1. CDR3 length equals 17 residues. The V gene's germline CDR1 is MNHEY and CDR2 SMNVEV (reference sequence). J was trimmed by 2 bases and V by 1 base; bases with no gene match: 9. The CDR3, as DNA: TGTGCCAGCAGTTTATTATCTCGGACAGGGAAAAACTATGGCTACACCTTC. Translated: CASSLLSRTGKNYGYTF.

The chain employs TRBV27 and TRBJ2-7; D may be TRBD1 (6 bases). The CDR3 spans 15 residues. Trimming took off 6 bases at V and 2 bases at J, with 17 bases between the two ends. Per the germline V gene, CDR1 is MNHEY and CDR2 is SMNVEV (reference sequence). Here the CDR3 reads CASSPVQTGPYEQYF. CDR3 DNA sequence: TGTGCCAGCAGCCCGGTCCAGACAGGCCCCTACGAGCAGTACTTC.

V gene TRBV7-9 combines with J gene TRBJ2-5, with 10 bases matching TRBD1. V trimming: 4 bases; J trimming: 5 bases; junction bases outside the gene matches: 4. The CDR3 contains 14 residues. Germline CDR1 reads SEHNR; CDR2 reads FQNEAQ (reference sequence). The CDR3: CASSSGQGKETQYF. In DNA form, the CDR3 reads TGTGCCAGCAGCTCGGGACAGGGGAAGGAGACCCAGTACTTC.

V usage is TRBV4-2 and J usage is TRBJ1-1, with D possibly being TRBD1 (5 bases). The CDR3 is 15 amino acids. CDR1 LGHNA and CDR2 YNFKEQ come from the germline V gene. V was cut by 1 base and J by 3 bases, with 12 bases left in between. CDR3 DNA sequence: TGTGCCAGCAGCCAAGGGGACGGGGGTTACACTGAAGCTTTCTTT. Its translation is CASSQGDGGYTEAFF.

This clone was detected only once. The rearrangement joins TRBV7-9 to TRBJ2-7; tentatively, D is TRBD1 or TRBD2 (5 bases each). The germline V gene has CDR1 SEHNR and CDR2 FQNEAQ (reference sequence). CDR3 length: 14 residues. V gave up 5 bases and J gave up 1 base, with 12 bases separating them. CDR3 in DNA: TGTGCCAGCAGCACAGGACTCAATTCCTACGAGCAGTACTTC. Translated, it gives CASSTGLNSYEQYF.